Shown below are 22 T cell receptor beta chains from a single sample sequenced in a study of CD8 T cells in ankylosing spondylitis. TCRdb redid the calling of the 5' RACE reads with MiXCR, one entry per CDR3 protein. This sample carries 250,000 to 350,000 distinct CDR3 sequences, 20% of them seen once, and the ten largest clones take 7.5% to 9.5%. The sequencing sample was made of blood, either unsorted or a sorted T cell fraction (not recorded which). The source of these receptors is a male donor with ankylosing spondylitis or in good health (not recorded which).

In this sample, this clonotype turned up many times. This chain uses TRBV6-5 with TRBJ1-6; D not resolved. The CDR3 has 16 residues. Looked up from germline, CDR1 is MNHEY and CDR2 is SVGAGI. Deletions cut 4 bases from V and 11 bases from J, with 21 bases between. The CDR3 reads CASSSRPRALDTPLHF. CDR3 in DNA: TGTGCCAGCAGTTCGCGCCCGAGAGCCCTCGATACACCCCTCCACTTT.

This clonotype has a handful of counts. The chain is built from TRBV15 and TRBJ2-1; D ambiguous. V was trimmed by 0 bases and J by 8 bases, leaving 5 bases between them. The CDR3 length is 12 residues. Germline loops: CDR1 LNHNV, CDR2 YYDKDF (reference sequence). CDR3 coding DNA: TGTGCCACCAGCAGAGACTTGGATGAGCAGTTCTTC. Amino acids: CATSRDLDEQFF.

The V and J genes are TRBV5-1 and TRBJ2-1; D is uncertain. The CDR3 loop spans 16 amino acids. Trimming took 4 bases from V and 0 from J, leaving 14 bases between them. CDR1 is SGHRS and CDR2 is YFSETQ in the germline V gene. The CDR3 DNA is TGCGCCAGCAGCCCCTCAATCAGGAGCTCCTACAATGAGCAGTTCTTC. This sequence encodes CASSPSIRSSYNEQFF.

This clonotype showed up just a few times. The chain combines TRBV9 with TRBJ2-3; D gene unclear. This CDR3 is built from 14 residues. The V end lost 3 bases, the J end lost 4 bases, and 12 bases lay between the germline ends. Germline-derived CDR1 and CDR2 are SGDLS and YYNGEE. In DNA form, the CDR3 reads TGTGCCAGCAGCGAGAGAGACATGGCAGATACGCAGTATTTT. This encodes CASSERDMADTQYF. The full variable domain, in which reference TRBV9 and TRBJ2-3 provide the parts outside the CDR3, is DSGVTQTPKHLITATGQRVTLRCSPRSGDLSVYWYQQSLDQGLQFLIQYYNGEERAKGNILERFSAQQFPDLHSELNLSSLELGDSALYFCASSERDMADTQYFGPGTRLTVL.

The chain couples TRBV28 to TRBJ2-7; TRBD2 aligns across 7 bases. The trim removed 7 bases at V and 0 bases at J, leaving 6 bases unmatched. This CDR3 contains 14 residues. Germline CDR1 is MDHEN and CDR2 is SYDVKM. The CDR3 DNA reads as TGTGCCAGCACGAGCGGGACGAGCTCCTACGAGCAGTACGTC. It codes for CASTSGTSSYEQYV.

The V gene is TRBV2, the J gene TRBJ2-3; TRBD2 might be the D (7 bases). V was cut by 0 bases and J by 1 base, with 17 bases left in between. In germline, CDR1 is SNHLY, CDR2 FYNNEI. The CDR3 is made up of 18 amino acids. In DNA form, the CDR3 reads TGTGCCAGCAGTGAAGCGCTTCGGGGGGCCTTTGGCACAGATACGCAGTATTTT. Its translation is CASSEALRGAFGTDTQYF.

The genes are TRBV9 and TRBJ2-3, with TRBD1 identical over 8 bases. CDR3 length: 19 amino acids. Germline-derived CDR1 and CDR2 are SGDLS and YYNGEE. V lost 0 bases, J lost 4 bases, and 16 bases stayed unmatched. CDR3 in amino acids: CASSVEDGVRGRSADTQYF. The CDR3 DNA sequence: TGTGCCAGCAGCGTAGAGGATGGGGTCAGGGGGCGATCTGCAGATACGCAGTATTTT.

V usage is TRBV10-3 and J usage is TRBJ1-2; maybe TRBD1 (5 bases). This CDR3 is built from 12 residues. Looked up from germline, CDR1 is ENHRY and CDR2 is SYGVKD. V was shortened by 2 bases and J by 13 bases, with 14 bases between the two germline ends. CDR3 in amino acids: CAISEPGGHRTF. As DNA, the CDR3 is TGTGCCATCAGTGAGCCGGGCGGACATCGCACCTTC.

The table lists this clonotype with a few counts. The V call is TRBV20-1, the J call TRBJ2-7; 12 bases map to TRBD2. The ends lost 4 bases at V and 2 bases at J; junction bases unmatched: 0. CDR3 length: 13 residues. In germline, CDR1 is DFQATT, CDR2 SNEGSKA (reference sequence). CDR3 region: CSATSGRAYEQYV. The CDR3 DNA follows: TGCAGTGCTACTAGCGGGAGGGCCTACGAGCAGTACGTC.

There are a few counts of this clonotype. The CDR3 sequence is CSISREIWETQYF. The CDR3 nucleotides read TGCAGCATTTCCCGGGAAATATGGGAGACCCAGTACTTC. This chain joins TRBV29-1 and TRBJ2-5; perhaps TRBD2 as D (5 bases). The CDR3 is made up of 13 amino acids. CDR1 is SQVTM, CDR2 ANQGSEA, per germline. Trimming stripped 8 bases from V and 5 bases from J, with 18 bases between.

The rearrangement uses TRBV18 and TRBJ2-7; the D gene is possibly TRBD2 (6 bases). Per the germline V gene, CDR1 is KGHSH and CDR2 is LQKENI. The germline V and J ends were trimmed by 6 bases and 3 bases, with 12 bases remaining between them. This CDR3 comprises 13 residues. CDR3 DNA sequence: TGTGCCAGCTCCTCCGGCGGGATCTACGAGCAGTACGTC. The encoded protein is CASSSGGIYEQYV.

This chain links TRBV10-3 with TRBJ2-5; 11 nucleotides line up with TRBD2. The CDR3 is 15 residues long. CDR1 and CDR2 from the germline V gene are ENHRY and SYGVKD. V lost 5 bases, J lost 5 bases, and 7 bases stayed unmatched. CDR3 coding DNA: TGTGCCATCAGTACACTAGCGGGAGAGGAGGAGACCCAGTACTTC. It translates to CAISTLAGEEETQYF.

This clonotype was found a few times. This sequence joins TRBV27 and TRBJ1-5, with 7 bases matching TRBD1. V was pared by 6 bases and J by 0 bases, with 17 bases of the junction left unmatched. Germline assignment: CDR1 MNHEY and CDR2 SMNVEV (reference sequence). The CDR3 totals 19 residues. The CDR3 DNA sequence: TGTGCCAGCAGGGGCCGCGTTCGCGGGACAGTGAATAGCAATCAGCCCCAGCATTTT. Translation gives CASRGRVRGTVNSNQPQHF.

The chain uses TRBV3-1 and TRBJ2-5; 15 bases are a match to TRBD2. The junction had 13 bases not matched to a gene; V was cut back by 11 bases and J by 0 bases. Germline V gene data show CDR1 as LGHDT and CDR2 as YNNKEL (reference sequence). The CDR3 length is 18 residues. The CDR3 region has the DNA TGTGCCCGCACCATGGGACTAGCGGGGGGAGGATACCAAGAGACCCAGTACTTC. Its translation: CARTMGLAGGGYQETQYF.

This clonotype was counted ten times or more. This rearrangement joins TRBV20-1 to TRBJ2-1; a possible D gene is TRBD2 (5 bases). The CDR3 runs to 15 residues. The V gene's germline CDR1 is DFQATT and CDR2 SNEGSKA (reference sequence). The V end was cut by 1 base, the J end by 7 bases, with 17 bases between. CDR3 residues: CSARVTGLVVNEQFF. CDR3 nucleotide sequence: TGCAGTGCTAGAGTTACGGGGTTGGTTGTTAATGAGCAGTTCTTC.

Only a few counts were recorded for this clonotype. The gene calls are TRBV28 and TRBJ2-7, with TRBD2 identical over 7 bases. The length of the CDR3 is 20 residues. V was clipped by 4 bases and J by 0 bases; unmatched bases: 21. Germline CDR1 MDHEN, CDR2 SYDVKM. Here the CDR3 DNA reads TGTGCCAGCAGTTGGTCCAAAGTATGGGGGGGATCGAACCCCTCCTACGAGCAGTACGTC. Its protein product is CASSWSKVWGGSNPSYEQYV.

This clonotype appeared a few times. This sequence joins TRBV5-1 and TRBJ2-1; 7 bases fit TRBD1. Losses at the gene ends were 0 bases for V and 15 bases for J; bases not matched to a gene: 3. Germline values: CDR1 SGHRS, CDR2 YFSETQ. This CDR3 contains 11 residues. In DNA form, the CDR3 reads TGCGCCAGCAGCTTGGACAGGGGAAGGTTCTTC. It encodes CASSLDRGRFF.

This clonotype was seen a single time. The chain carries TRBV7-8 and TRBJ1-2; 9 bases fit TRBD1. The CDR3 runs to 16 residues. Per germline, CDR1 SGHVS and CDR2 FQNEAQ. The ends lost 4 bases at V and 0 bases at J; junction bases unmatched: 6. In DNA, the CDR3 is TGTGCCAGCAGCTCGAGGGGGACAGGGACTAACTATGGCTACACCTTC. The encoded protein is CASSSRGTGTNYGYTF.

The rearrangement uses TRBV20-1 and TRBJ2-2; 11 nucleotides align to TRBD2. In germline, CDR1 is DFQATT, CDR2 SNEGSKA (reference sequence). This CDR3 is 13 amino acids long. The V gene end was trimmed by 6 bases and the J gene end by 4 bases; junction bases not matched to a gene: 1. CDR3 DNA sequence: TGCAGTGCAACTAGCGGGGGCACCGGGGAGCTGTTTTTT. It codes for CSATSGGTGELFF.

This clonotype occurred a few times. The chain carries TRBV5-1 and TRBJ2-3, with a tentative D call TRBD2 (6 bases). The V gene's germline CDR1 is SGHRS and CDR2 YFSETQ. Between the trimmed V and J ends, which lost 6 bases and 0 bases, there was a span of 11 bases. The CDR3 is made up of 14 amino acids. The CDR3 DNA is TGCGCCAGCAACTCCGCGGGGAGCACAGATACGCAGTATTTT. Translated, it gives CASNSAGSTDTQYF.

This clonotype has a handful of counts. This chain connects TRBV28 to TRBJ2-7; D gene uncertain. The ends were cut back, 5 bases at V and 2 bases at J, with 13 bases in the middle. The CDR3 consists of 14 residues. CDR1 and CDR2 (germline): MDHEN, SYDVKM. The CDR3 nucleotides read TGTGCCAGCAGTATGGACGGGCCGACCTACGAGCAGTACGTC. Protein: CASSMDGPTYEQYV.

This clonotype showed up just a few times. The CDR3 loop reads CASRTGGDGYTF. The CDR3 coding sequence is TGTGCCAGCAGAACAGGCGGGGATGGCTACACCTTC. This sequence joins TRBV6-5 and TRBJ1-2; D is possibly TRBD1 (5 bases). The CDR3 has 12 residues. The germline V gene has CDR1 MNHEY and CDR2 SVGAGI. V lost 6 bases and J 6 bases, leaving 11 bases between the germline ends.